This T cell receptor beta chain was sequenced during a study of sequential checkpoint blockade in melanoma. The treatment: randomized to nivolumab then ipilimumab (arm A) or the reverse (arm B). Assay used: immunoSEQ multiplex PCR; TCRdb lists only in-frame clones, some missing. In the table there are several thousand clones, about a quarter of which are singletons. Between the trimmed V and J ends, which lost 4 bases and 0 bases, there was a span of 14 bases. Looked up from germline, CDR1 is SGDLS and CDR2 is YYNGEE. This CDR3 has 15 residues. This clone was detected ten times or more. This specimen consisted of tumor tissue (inferred from file names), obtained from a patient given nivolumab and ipilimumab in sequence. This TCR derives from a human donor with melanoma. This rearrangement joins TRBV9 to TRBJ2-7; a weak D match, TRBD1 (6 bases). The chain's CDR3 is CASSLEGGSSYEQYF. The CDR3 DNA reads as TGTGCCAGCAGCTTAGAAGGGGGTAGCTCCTACGAGCAGTACTTC.